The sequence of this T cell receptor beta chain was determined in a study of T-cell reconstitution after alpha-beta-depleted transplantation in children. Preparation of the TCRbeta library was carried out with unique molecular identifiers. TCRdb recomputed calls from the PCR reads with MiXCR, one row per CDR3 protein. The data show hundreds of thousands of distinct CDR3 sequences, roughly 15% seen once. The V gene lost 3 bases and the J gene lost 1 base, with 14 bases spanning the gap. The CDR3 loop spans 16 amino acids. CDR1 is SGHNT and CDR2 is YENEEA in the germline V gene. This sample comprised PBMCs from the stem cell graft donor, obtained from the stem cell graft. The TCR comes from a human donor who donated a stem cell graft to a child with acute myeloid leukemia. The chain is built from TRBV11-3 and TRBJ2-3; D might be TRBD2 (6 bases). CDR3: CASSLRLVHGTDTQYF. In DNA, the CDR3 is TGTGCCAGCAGCTTGAGACTAGTTCATGGCACAGATACGCAGTATTTT.